This TCR beta chain comes out of a study of blood T cell repertoires in COVID-19. In the study overall: Specimens from acute and convalescent COVID-19 originated in the United States, Italy and Spain. In each case, the material was cDNA or gDNA derived from T cells, B-cell-depleted T cells, or PBMCs.

This clone was found once. Methods used by the authors: Reference gene primer amplification gave nucleated cell count estimates. TCRdb's table, derived via immunoSEQ multiplex PCR, lists solely in-frame clones and lacks some. The V and J calls and clone size are taken from that table; D and trimming were inferred from the DNA. The sample includes 220,000 or so clones, about four fifths of them seen just once. The source of this sequence is a woman older than 75 with acute or convalescent COVID-19. The source material was peripheral blood.

The CDR3 region is CASSPLTGVANTEAFF. CDR3 coding DNA: TGTGCCAGCTCACCGTTGACAGGGGTTGCGAACACTGAAGCTTTCTTT. J is TRBJ1-1 and V is TRBV18; TRBD1 matches 8 bases. The CDR3 consists of 16 residues. The junction had 7 bases not matched to a gene; V was cut back by 3 bases and J by 1 base. Germline loops: CDR1 KGHSH, CDR2 LQKENI. Full variable domain (remainder filled in from reference TRBV18 and TRBJ1-1): NAGVMQNPRHLVRRRGQEARLRCSPMKGHSHVYWYRQLPEEGLKFMVYLQKENIIDESGMPKERFSAEFPKEGPSILRIQQVVRGDSAAYFCASSPLTGVANTEAFFGQGTRLTVV.